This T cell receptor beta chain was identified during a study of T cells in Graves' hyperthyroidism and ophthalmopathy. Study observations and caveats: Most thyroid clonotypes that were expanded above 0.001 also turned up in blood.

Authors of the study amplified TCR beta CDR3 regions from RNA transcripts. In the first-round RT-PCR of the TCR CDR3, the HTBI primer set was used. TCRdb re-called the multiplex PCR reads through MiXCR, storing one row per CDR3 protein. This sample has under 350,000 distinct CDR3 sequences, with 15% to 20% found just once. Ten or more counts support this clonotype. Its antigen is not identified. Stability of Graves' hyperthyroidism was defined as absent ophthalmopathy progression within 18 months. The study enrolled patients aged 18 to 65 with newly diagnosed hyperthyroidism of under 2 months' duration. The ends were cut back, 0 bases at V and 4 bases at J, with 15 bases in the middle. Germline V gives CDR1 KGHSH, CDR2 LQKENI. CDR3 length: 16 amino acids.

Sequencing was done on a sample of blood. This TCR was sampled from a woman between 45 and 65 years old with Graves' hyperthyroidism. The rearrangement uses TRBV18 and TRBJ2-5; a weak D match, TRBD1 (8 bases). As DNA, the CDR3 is TGTGCCAGCTCACCACCCCGGACAGGGAGGGGAGAGACCCAGTACTTC. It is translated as CASSPPRTGRGETQYF.